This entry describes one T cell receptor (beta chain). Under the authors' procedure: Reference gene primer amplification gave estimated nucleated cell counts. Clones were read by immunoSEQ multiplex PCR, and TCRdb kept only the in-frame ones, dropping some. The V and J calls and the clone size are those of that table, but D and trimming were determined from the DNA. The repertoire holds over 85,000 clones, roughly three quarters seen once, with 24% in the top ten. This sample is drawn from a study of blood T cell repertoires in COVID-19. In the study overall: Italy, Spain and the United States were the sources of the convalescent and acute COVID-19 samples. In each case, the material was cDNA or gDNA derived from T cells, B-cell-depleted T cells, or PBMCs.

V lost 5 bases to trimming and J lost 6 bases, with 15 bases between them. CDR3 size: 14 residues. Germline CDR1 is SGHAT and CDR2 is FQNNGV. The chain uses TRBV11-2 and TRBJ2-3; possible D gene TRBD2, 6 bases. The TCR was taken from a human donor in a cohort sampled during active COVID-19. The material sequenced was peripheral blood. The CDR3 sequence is CASSLGERADTQYF. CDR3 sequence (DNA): TGTGCCAGCAGCCTGGGCGAGCGGGCGGATACGCAGTATTTT. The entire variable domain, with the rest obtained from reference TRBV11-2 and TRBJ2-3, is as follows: EAGVAQSPRYKIIEKRQSVAFWCNPISGHATLYWYQQILGQGPKLLIQFQNNGVVDDSQLPKDRFSAERLKGVDSTLKIQPAKLEDSAVYLCASSLGERADTQYFGPGTRLTVL.